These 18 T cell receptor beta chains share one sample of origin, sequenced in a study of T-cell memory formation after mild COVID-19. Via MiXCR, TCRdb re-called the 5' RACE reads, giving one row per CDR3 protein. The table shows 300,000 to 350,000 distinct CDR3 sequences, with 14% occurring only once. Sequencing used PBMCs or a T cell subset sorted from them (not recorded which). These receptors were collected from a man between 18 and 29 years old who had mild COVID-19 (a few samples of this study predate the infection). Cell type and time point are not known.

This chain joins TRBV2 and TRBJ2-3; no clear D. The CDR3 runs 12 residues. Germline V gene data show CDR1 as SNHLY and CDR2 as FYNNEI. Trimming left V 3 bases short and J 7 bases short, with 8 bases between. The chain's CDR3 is CASSEERNTQYF. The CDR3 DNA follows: TGTGCCAGCAGTGAGGAGCGAAATACGCAGTATTTT. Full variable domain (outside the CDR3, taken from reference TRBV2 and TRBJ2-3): EPEVTQTPSHQVTQMGQEVILRCVPISNHLYFYWYRQILGQKVEFLVSFYNNEISEKSEIFDDQFSVERPDGSNFTLKIRSTKLEDSAMYFCASSEERNTQYFGPGTRLTVL.

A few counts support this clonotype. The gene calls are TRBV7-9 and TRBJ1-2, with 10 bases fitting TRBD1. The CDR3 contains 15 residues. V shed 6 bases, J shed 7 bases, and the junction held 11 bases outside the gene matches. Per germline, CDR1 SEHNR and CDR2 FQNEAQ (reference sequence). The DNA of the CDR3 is TGTGCCAGCAGGCCTACGACAGGGGGCGGCTCTGGCTACACCTTC. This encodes CASRPTTGGGSGYTF.

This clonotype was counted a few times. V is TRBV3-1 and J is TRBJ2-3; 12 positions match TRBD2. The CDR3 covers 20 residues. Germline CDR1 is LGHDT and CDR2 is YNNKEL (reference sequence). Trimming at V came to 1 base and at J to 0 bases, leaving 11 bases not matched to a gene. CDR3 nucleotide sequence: TGTGCCAGCAGCCAAGGGGACTTCAGGCTAGCGGGGGGGAGCACAGATACGCAGTATTTT. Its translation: CASSQGDFRLAGGSTDTQYF.

Written as DNA, the CDR3 is TGCGCCAGCAGCCACCGGACTAGCGGGGTATCCTACAATGAGCAGTTCTTC. Its translation: CASSHRTSGVSYNEQFF. The chain couples TRBV4-1 to TRBJ2-1; 12 bases fit TRBD2. V shed 3 bases, J shed 1 base, and the junction held 4 bases outside the gene matches. Per germline, CDR1 MGHRA and CDR2 YSYEKL. The CDR3 consists of 17 residues.

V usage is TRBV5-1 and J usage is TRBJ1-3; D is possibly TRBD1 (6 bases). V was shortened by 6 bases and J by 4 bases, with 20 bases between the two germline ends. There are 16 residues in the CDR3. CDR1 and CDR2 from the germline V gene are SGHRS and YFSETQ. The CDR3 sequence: CASTDHGGRVGNTIYF. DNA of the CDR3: TGCGCCAGCACGGATCACGGGGGGCGAGTAGGAAACACCATATATTTT.

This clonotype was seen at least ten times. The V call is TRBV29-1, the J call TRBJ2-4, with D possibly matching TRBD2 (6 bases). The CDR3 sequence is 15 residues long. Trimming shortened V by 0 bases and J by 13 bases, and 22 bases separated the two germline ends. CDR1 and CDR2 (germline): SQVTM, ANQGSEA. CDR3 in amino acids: CSVEDRRGPGFRQYF. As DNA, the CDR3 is TGCAGCGTTGAAGATAGGAGGGGCCCGGGTTTTCGACAGTACTTC.

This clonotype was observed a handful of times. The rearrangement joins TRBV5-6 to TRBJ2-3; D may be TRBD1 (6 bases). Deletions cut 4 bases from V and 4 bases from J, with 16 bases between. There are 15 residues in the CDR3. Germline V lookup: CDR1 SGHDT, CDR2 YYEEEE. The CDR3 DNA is TGTGCCAGCAGCATCCTCAGGGGCCTCTCAGATACGCAGTATTTT. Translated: CASSILRGLSDTQYF. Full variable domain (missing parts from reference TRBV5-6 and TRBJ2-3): DAGVTQSPTHLIKTRGQQVTLRCSPKSGHDTVSWYQQALGQGPQFIFQYYEEEERQRGNFPDRFSGHQFPNYSSELNVNALLLGDSALYLCASSILRGLSDTQYFGPGTRLTVL.

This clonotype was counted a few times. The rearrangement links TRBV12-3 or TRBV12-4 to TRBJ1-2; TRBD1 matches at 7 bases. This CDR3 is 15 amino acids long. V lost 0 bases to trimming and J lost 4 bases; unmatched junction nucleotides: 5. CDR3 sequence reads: CASSLAGQALYGYTF. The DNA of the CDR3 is TGTGCCAGCAGTTTAGCCGGACAGGCCCTCTATGGCTACACCTTC.

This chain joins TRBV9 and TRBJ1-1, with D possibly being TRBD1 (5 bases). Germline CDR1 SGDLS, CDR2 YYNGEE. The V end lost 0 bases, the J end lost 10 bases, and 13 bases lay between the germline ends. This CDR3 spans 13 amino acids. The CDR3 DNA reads TGTGCCAGCAGCGTAGACGGGGGTTTGGGAGCTTTCTTT. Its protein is CASSVDGGLGAFF. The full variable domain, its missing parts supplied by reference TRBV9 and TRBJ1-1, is DSGVTQTPKHLITATGQRVTLRCSPRSGDLSVYWYQQSLDQGLQFLIQYYNGEERAKGNILERFSAQQFPDLHSELNLSSLELGDSALYFCASSVDGGLGAFFGQGTRLTVV.

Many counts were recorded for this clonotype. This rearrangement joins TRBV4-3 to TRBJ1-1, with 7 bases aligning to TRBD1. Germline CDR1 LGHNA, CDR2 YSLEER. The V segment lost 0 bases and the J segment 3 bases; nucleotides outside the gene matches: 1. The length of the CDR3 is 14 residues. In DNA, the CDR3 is TGCGCCAGCAGCCAAGACAGGGGGGACACTGAAGCTTTCTTT. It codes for CASSQDRGDTEAFF.

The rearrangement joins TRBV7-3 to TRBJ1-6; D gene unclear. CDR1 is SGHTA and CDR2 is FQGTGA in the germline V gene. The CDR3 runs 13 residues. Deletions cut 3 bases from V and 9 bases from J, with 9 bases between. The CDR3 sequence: CASSLRRGSPLHF. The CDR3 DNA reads TGTGCCAGCAGCTTGAGGCGCGGTTCACCCCTCCACTTT.

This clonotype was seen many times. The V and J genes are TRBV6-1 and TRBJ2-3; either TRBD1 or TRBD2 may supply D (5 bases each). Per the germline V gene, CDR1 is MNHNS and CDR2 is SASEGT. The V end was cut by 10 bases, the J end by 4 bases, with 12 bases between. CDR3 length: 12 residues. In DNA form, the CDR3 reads TGTGCCACTTCGGGGACCGCAGATACGCAGTATTTT. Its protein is CATSGTADTQYF.

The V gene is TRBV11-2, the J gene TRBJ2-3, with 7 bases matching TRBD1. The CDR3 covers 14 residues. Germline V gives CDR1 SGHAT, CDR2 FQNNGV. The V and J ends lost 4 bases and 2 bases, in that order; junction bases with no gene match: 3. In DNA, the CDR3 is TGTGCCAGCAGCTCGGGACAGAACACAGATACGCAGTATTTT. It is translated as CASSSGQNTDTQYF.

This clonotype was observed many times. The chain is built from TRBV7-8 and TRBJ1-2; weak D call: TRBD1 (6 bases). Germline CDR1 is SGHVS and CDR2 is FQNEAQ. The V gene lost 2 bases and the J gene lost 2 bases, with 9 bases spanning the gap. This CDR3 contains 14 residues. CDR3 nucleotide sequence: TGTGCCAGCAGCTTAAGGGGGGAGAACTATGGCTACACCTTC. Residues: CASSLRGENYGYTF.

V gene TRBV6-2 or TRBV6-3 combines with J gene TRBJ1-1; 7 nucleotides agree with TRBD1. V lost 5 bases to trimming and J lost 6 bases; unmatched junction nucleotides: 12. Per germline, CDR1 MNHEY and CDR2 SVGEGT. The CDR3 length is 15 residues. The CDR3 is CASSPRQGGNSEAFF. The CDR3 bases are TGTGCCAGCAGTCCCCGGCAGGGGGGAAATTCTGAAGCTTTCTTT.

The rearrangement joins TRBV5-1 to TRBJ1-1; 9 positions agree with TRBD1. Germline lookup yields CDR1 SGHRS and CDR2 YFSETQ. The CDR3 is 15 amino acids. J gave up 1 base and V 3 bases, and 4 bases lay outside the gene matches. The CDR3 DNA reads TGCGCCAGCAGCTCCCTGGGACAGGGGAACACTGAAGCTTTCTTT. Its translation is CASSSLGQGNTEAFF.

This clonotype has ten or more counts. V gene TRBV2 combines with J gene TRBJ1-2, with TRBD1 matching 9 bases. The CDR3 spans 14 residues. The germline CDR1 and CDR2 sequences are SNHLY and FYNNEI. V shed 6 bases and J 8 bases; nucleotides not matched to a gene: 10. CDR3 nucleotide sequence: TGTGCCAGCAGGGCCGGGACAGGGCCTTACGGCTACACCTTC. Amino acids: CASRAGTGPYGYTF.

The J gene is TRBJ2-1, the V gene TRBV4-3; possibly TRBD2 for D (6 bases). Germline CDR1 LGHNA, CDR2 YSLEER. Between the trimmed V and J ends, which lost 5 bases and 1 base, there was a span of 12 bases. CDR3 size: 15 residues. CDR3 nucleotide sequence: TGCGCCAGCAGCTCGGGACTGGCTTCCTACAATGAGCAGTTCTTC. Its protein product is CASSSGLASYNEQFF.